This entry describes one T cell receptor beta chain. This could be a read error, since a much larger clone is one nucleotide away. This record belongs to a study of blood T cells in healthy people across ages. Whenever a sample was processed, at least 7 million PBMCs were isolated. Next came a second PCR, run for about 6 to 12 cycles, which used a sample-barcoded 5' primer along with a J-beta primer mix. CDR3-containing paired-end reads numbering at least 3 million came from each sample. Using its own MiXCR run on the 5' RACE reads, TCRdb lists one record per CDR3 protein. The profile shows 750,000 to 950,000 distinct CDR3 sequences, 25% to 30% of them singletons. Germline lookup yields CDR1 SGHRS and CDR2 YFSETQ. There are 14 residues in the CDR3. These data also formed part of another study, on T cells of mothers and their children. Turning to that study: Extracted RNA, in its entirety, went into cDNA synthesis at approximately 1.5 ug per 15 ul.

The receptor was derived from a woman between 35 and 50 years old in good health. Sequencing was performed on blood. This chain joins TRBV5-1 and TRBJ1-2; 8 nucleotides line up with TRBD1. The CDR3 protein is CAGSQDRVGYGYTF. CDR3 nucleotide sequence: TGCGCCGGCAGCCAGGACAGGGTGGGCTATGGCTACACCTTC.